Detailed here is one T cell receptor (beta chain). Its antigen remains unidentified. This specimen belongs to a study of cytomegalovirus exposure and HLA in healthy donors. Study in general: A prior analysis found 117 million unique TCR beta sequences from around 190 million T cells.

V lost 4 bases and J 0 bases, leaving 16 bases between the germline ends. The CDR3 is 17 residues long. Germline assignment: CDR1 SGHRS and CDR2 YFSETQ. Both 60 Vbeta primers and 13 Jbeta primers went into the PCR. Clones were read by immunoSEQ multiplex PCR, and TCRdb kept only the in-frame ones, dropping some. This table holds some 200,000 clones, around three quarters found once. Study-level results: Later on, an analysis showed TCR association rates differing by HLA locus, with DRB1 the most and HLA-C the fewest.

The sample was PBMCs. This clonotype was sampled from a woman aged 25 to 45 in good health and CMV-seronegative. This chain links TRBV5-1 with TRBJ1-4, with D perhaps matching TRBD1 (5 bases). The CDR3 protein is CASSPQGPKTTNEKLFF. CDR3 nucleotide sequence: TGCGCCAGCAGCCCCCAGGGTCCGAAAACAACTAATGAAAAACTGTTTTTT.